This section outlines one T cell receptor beta chain sequence together with its context. Libraries were prepared by immunoSEQ multiplex PCR; TCRdb keeps only in-frame clonotypes and omits some of them. The sample carries over a thousand clones, roughly 13% recorded once. Germline CDR1 and CDR2: LGHNA and YSLEER. Trimming cost V 1 base and J 3 bases, with 7 bases left between them. The CDR3 sequence is 13 residues long. This entry is derived from a study of tumour-infiltrating T cells in Burkitt lymphoma. Study details: All epidemiological Burkitt lymphoma subtypes were represented in the cohort.

The chain is built from TRBV4-3 and TRBJ2-7; no reliable D call. Sequenced sample: tumor tissue. This clonotype was sampled from a human donor with Burkitt lymphoma. CDR3: CASSQAIHYEQYF. The CDR3, as DNA: TGCGCCAGCAGCCAAGCGATTCACTACGAGCAGTACTTC.